This TCR beta chain is from a study of T cell responses to AZD1222 COVID-19 vaccine. Looking at the study overall: Analyses pooled second doses at about 4 or about 12 weeks.

Sequenced by immunoSEQ multiplex PCR; TCRdb stores in-frame clones only, minus some. The table shows about 130,000 clones, with more than 70% occurring only once. This clone was seen more than once but under ten times. As yet, its antigen is unknown. Notes on the study in general: The span of vaccine-associated CD4 TCRs extended across spike, with dominance at 160-218 and 743-854. Among the donors, most were white British and more were female, and clonal diversity was possibly underestimated. Spike-specific TCR breadth and depth went up after people got two AZD1222 doses.

The CDR3 length is 14 residues. Germline V gene data show CDR1 as MNHNS and CDR2 as SASEGT. Trimming removed 2 bases from V and 5 bases from J, with 7 bases in between. The source of this sequence is an adult in good health. The chain recombines TRBV6-1 with TRBJ1-6; weak D call: TRBD1 (5 bases). Source: peripheral blood, taken on day 0 of AZD1222 vaccination. The CDR3 here is CASSEPGDNSPLHF. CDR3 nucleotides: TGTGCCAGCAGTGAACCGGGGGATAATTCACCCCTCCACTTT.